This entry lists 10 T cell receptor beta chains sequenced from one sample in a study of OX40 agonist ivuxolimab in advanced cancers. Clones were sequenced by immunoSEQ multiplex PCR, and TCRdb holds only the in-frame ones, with some missing. The sample has roughly 77,000 clones; over 70% are singletons. Sample: CD4+ or CD8+ T cells sorted from blood, taken in a trial of the OX40 agonist ivuxolimab. Every receptor here comes from an adult with an advanced solid tumor such as melanoma, head and neck, liver or kidney cancer.

This clone is a singleton in its sample. This rearrangement joins TRBV4-1 to TRBJ2-2; D tentatively reads TRBD1 or TRBD2 (5 bases each). Germline CDR1 reads MGHRA; CDR2 reads YSYEKL. This CDR3 region has 13 residues. V was pared by 0 bases and J by 8 bases, with 7 bases between. CDR3 amino acids: CASSQDWGGELFF. The CDR3 DNA sequence: TGCGCCAGCAGCCAAGATTGGGGGGGGGAGCTGTTTTTT.

The V call is TRBV19, the J call TRBJ2-3; 7 bases agree with TRBD2. This CDR3 region has 14 residues. J was trimmed by 5 bases and V by 3 bases; bases with no gene match: 5. Germline CDR1 and CDR2: LNHDA and SQIVND (reference sequence). The chain's CDR3 is CASSIALAIDTQYF. The CDR3 DNA reads as TGTGCCAGTAGTATCGCACTAGCGATAGATACGCAGTATTTT.

V and J are TRBV11-2 and TRBJ1-1; a possible D gene is TRBD1 (6 bases). Trimming took off 5 bases at V and 3 bases at J, with 16 bases between the two ends. The germline CDR1 and CDR2 sequences are SGHAT and FQNNGV. This CDR3 is 15 amino acids long. The CDR3 region is CASSPGWGADTEAFF. The CDR3 DNA follows: TGTGCCAGCAGCCCCGGGTGGGGGGCGGACACTGAAGCTTTCTTT.

The V call is TRBV4-3, the J call TRBJ1-5; 8 bases agree with TRBD1. CDR3 length: 15 residues. After removal of 1 base from V and 6 bases from J, the junction contained 5 bases not matched to a gene. CDR1 is LGHNA and CDR2 is YSLEER in the germline V gene. As DNA, the CDR3 is TGCGCCAGCAGCCAAGTGGACAGGGAAGGTCAGCCCCAGCATTTT. Translating it yields CASSQVDREGQPQHF.

The rearrangement uses TRBV27 and TRBJ1-1, with no clear D. The V gene's germline CDR1 is MNHEY and CDR2 SMNVEV (reference sequence). This CDR3 has 15 amino acids. V lost 1 base, J lost 5 bases, and 14 bases lay in between. The CDR3 here is CASSLLSQVGTEAFF. The DNA of the CDR3 is TGTGCCAGCAGTTTATTAAGCCAGGTGGGAACTGAAGCTTTCTTT.

This rearrangement joins TRBV7-2 to TRBJ1-1, with D unresolved. The CDR3 is made up of 13 amino acids. V dropped 4 bases and J dropped 6 bases, with 12 bases sitting between them. The germline V gene encodes CDR1 SGHTA and CDR2 FQGNSA. The CDR3 loop reads CASSSGGRPEAFF. CDR3 nucleotide sequence: TGTGCCAGCAGCTCCGGCGGGCGACCTGAAGCTTTCTTT.

The rearrangement uses TRBV9 and TRBJ2-7, with 8 positions matching TRBD1. This CDR3 contains 15 residues. V was pared by 3 bases and J by 8 bases, with 13 bases of the junction left unmatched. Germline CDR1 SGDLS, CDR2 YYNGEE. The DNA for the CDR3 is TGTGCCAGCAGCGCTTCCGGGACAGGCAGACCGCAGCAGTACTTC. Translating gives CASSASGTGRPQQYF. The entire variable domain, with the rest obtained from reference TRBV9 and TRBJ2-7, is as follows: DSGVTQTPKHLITATGQRVTLRCSPRSGDLSVYWYQQSLDQGLQFLIQYYNGEERAKGNILERFSAQQFPDLHSELNLSSLELGDSALYFCASSASGTGRPQQYFGPGTRLTVT.

This clone showed up just once. This chain uses TRBV6-5 with TRBJ2-3; D uncertain. Germline values: CDR1 MNHEY, CDR2 SVGAGI. Trimming shortened V by 1 base and J by 4 bases, and 9 bases separated the two germline ends. The CDR3 loop spans 14 amino acids. The chain's CDR3 is CASSYFQDSDTQYF. In DNA form, the CDR3 reads TGTGCCAGCAGTTACTTTCAGGATTCAGATACGCAGTATTTT.

V is TRBV30 and J is TRBJ1-1; D is undetermined. The V and J ends lost 0 bases and 3 bases respectively, with 14 bases between them. The germline V gene has CDR1 GTSNPN and CDR2 SVGIG (reference sequence). This CDR3 is built from 15 residues. The CDR3: CAWSVPFGRYTEAFF. The DNA for the CDR3 is TGTGCCTGGAGTGTACCGTTTGGGCGATACACTGAAGCTTTCTTT.

Written as DNA, the CDR3 is TGTGCCAGCAGTCCACTCCCGACAGGGCTGTCCTCTGGAAACACCATATATTTT. It is translated as CASSPLPTGLSSGNTIYF. The chain couples TRBV2 to TRBJ1-3, with 7 bases that match TRBD1. V gave up 5 bases and J gave up 0 bases; unmatched junction bases: 13. Germline-derived CDR1 and CDR2 are SNHLY and FYNNEI. This CDR3 comprises 18 residues.